Listed below are T cell receptor beta chains from one sample, sequenced in a study of CD4+ T cells in melanoma. Generated by immunoSEQ multiplex PCR, the TCRdb table keeps only in-frame clones and is missing some. The table has 18,000 or so clones, roughly 80% seen once. Specimen: cells from a culture (not recorded whether cultured in vitro). These receptors were obtained from a human donor with melanoma. Both conserved end residues are part of each CDR3. A D gene is named only where the DNA matches it firmly. Expanded clones are given a class, and other clones once, few, many or no size at all.

>NA|TRBV30|NA|TRBJ1-2
CAWTLRRGNYGYTF
TGTGCCTGGACTTTGAGGAGGGGGAACTATGGCTACACCTTC
>NA|TRBV15|NA|TRBJ2-5
CATSRKLQETQYF
TGTGCCACCAGCCGGAAGTTACAAGAGACCCAGTACTTC
>few|TRBV11-2|TRBD1|TRBJ1-1
CASSPTGRGTEAFF
TGTGCCAGCAGCCCGACAGGGAGAGGGACTGAAGCTTTCTTT
>NA|TRBV4-1|TRBD2|TRBJ2-7
CASSQDRTSGGRSSYEQYF
TGCGCCAGCAGCCAAGATAGGACTAGCGGGGGGCGGAGCTCCTACGAGCAGTACTTC
>NA|TRBV28|NA|TRBJ1-3
CASTLSHSGNTIYF
TGTGCCAGCACCCTCAGCCACTCTGGAAACACCATATATTTT
>NA|TRBV6-5|NA|TRBJ1-2
CASSSGDTNYGYTF
TGTGCCAGCAGTTCTGGGGACACAAACTATGGCTACACCTTC
>once|TRBV6-6|NA|TRBJ2-7
CASSPNYEQYF
TGTGCCAGCAGTCCGAACTACGAGCAGTACTTC
>NA|TRBV25-1|NA|TRBJ2-2
CASSGPVAGELFF
TGTGCCAGCAGTGGACCTGTCGCCGGGGAGCTGTTTTTT
>NA|TRBV5-1|NA|TRBJ2-3
CASSLDPGPAPDTQYF
TGCGCCAGCAGCTTGGATCCGGGGCCGGCCCCAGATACGCAGTATTTT
>NA|TRBV2|NA|TRBJ1-6
CASVGFRPTSSYNSPLHF
TGTGCCAGCGTGGGGTTCAGACCGACGAGCTCCTATAATTCACCCCTCCACTTT